Below, 25 T cell receptor beta chains from the same sample are listed, as sequenced in a study of shared clonotypes between healthy human individuals. The data were produced by immunoSEQ multiplex PCR, yet TCRdb's version contains in-frame clones alone and is incomplete. Found here are about 1.1 million clones, 75% to 85% of them singletons; the top ten hold approximately 0.5%. Material for sequencing was memory CD4+ T cells from PBMCs. Subset specified: CD45RA-negative fraction. Source of these receptors: a man younger than 35 in good health. Some clones in this sample may be carry-over from other donors' samples.

This rearrangement joins TRBV5-1 to TRBJ2-5; D is perhaps TRBD2 (5 bases). Trimming removed 0 bases at V and 5 bases at J, with 11 bases between. The CDR3 sequence is 14 residues long. Germline-derived CDR1 and CDR2 are SGHRS and YFSETQ. Written as DNA, the CDR3 is TGCGCCAGCAGCTTGGAGAGGGTCGAGGAGACCCAGTACTTC. Its protein product is CASSLERVEETQYF.

This clone was observed a handful of times. CDR3 DNA: TGTGCCAGCAGCTTACAGGGGAACACTGAAGCTTTCTTT. Translating it yields CASSLQGNTEAFF. The V call is TRBV11-2, the J call TRBJ1-1; the D gene is possibly TRBD1 (5 bases). This CDR3 region has 13 residues. The V gene lost 2 bases and the J gene lost 1 base, with 5 bases spanning the gap. Germline V gives CDR1 SGHAT, CDR2 FQNNGV.

In this sample, this clone turned up a few times. This chain connects TRBV14 to TRBJ1-1; D not resolved. V gave up 0 bases and J gave up 0 bases, with 8 bases separating them. Germline V CDR1 and CDR2: SGHDN, FVKESK. The CDR3 length is 15 residues. The CDR3 sequence is CASSQEDRVNTEAFF. The CDR3 DNA sequence: TGTGCCAGCAGCCAAGAGGATAGGGTGAACACTGAAGCTTTCTTT.

This clone was recorded at least ten times. V usage is TRBV13 and J usage is TRBJ1-3; tentatively, D is TRBD1 (5 bases). Germline values: CDR1 PRHDT, CDR2 FYEKMQ (reference sequence). V lost 3 bases, J lost 3 bases, and 6 bases lay in between. This CDR3 is built from 13 residues. DNA of the CDR3: TGTGCCAGCAGCTTGGGGCATGGAAACACCATATATTTT. It codes for CASSLGHGNTIYF. The full variable domain, completed using reference TRBV13 and TRBJ1-3, is AAGVIQSPRHLIKEKRETATLKCYPIPRHDTVYWYQQGPGQDPQFLISFYEKMQSDKGSIPDRFSAQQFSDYHSELNMSSLELGDSALYFCASSLGHGNTIYFGEGSWLTVV.

This rearrangement joins TRBV19 to TRBJ2-1; 9 bases align to TRBD1. J gave up 2 bases and V 4 bases, and 6 bases lay outside the gene matches. Germline assignment: CDR1 LNHDA and CDR2 SQIVND (reference sequence). This CDR3 is 16 amino acids long. The CDR3 DNA reads as TGTGCCAGTAGTACCGGGACAGGGTTTCCCTACAATGAGCAGTTCTTC. Translation: CASSTGTGFPYNEQFF.

This sequence joins TRBV5-1 and TRBJ1-4, with TRBD1 as a possible D gene (6 bases). V lost 3 bases and J lost 8, with 20 bases in between. Germline values: CDR1 SGHRS, CDR2 YFSETQ. This CDR3 has 16 amino acids. The CDR3 region is CASSSALQGGGEKLFF. CDR3 coding DNA: TGCGCCAGCAGCTCGGCCCTACAGGGAGGAGGCGAAAAACTGTTTTTT.

The chain joins TRBV28 to TRBJ2-7; maybe TRBD2 (6 bases). The CDR3 spans 13 residues. Germline V gene lookup returns CDR1 MDHEN and CDR2 SYDVKM. Trimming took 5 bases from V and 2 from J, leaving 10 bases between them. CDR3: CASSPGDTYEQYF. CDR3 sequence (DNA): TGTGCCAGCAGTCCGGGAGACACCTACGAGCAGTACTTC.

Details on this clone: In the same sample, other DNA sequences code for this CDR3. J is TRBJ2-3 and V is TRBV29-1; 9 bases match TRBD1. The germline gives CDR1 SQVTM, CDR2 ANQGSEA. The CDR3 is 13 amino acids. V lost 6 bases to trimming and J lost 3 bases; unmatched junction nucleotides: 4. CDR3 sequence reads: CSVEDRGTDTQYF. The DNA for the CDR3 is TGCAGCGTAGAGGACAGGGGTACAGATACGCAGTATTTT.

Of note for this clone: Additional DNA sequences in this sample encode the identical CDR3. This sequence joins TRBV7-2 and TRBJ1-2; 11 nucleotides match TRBD1. With 0 bases clipped from V and 4 bases from J, the junction kept 1 base outside the gene matches. From germline, CDR1 is SGHTA and CDR2 FQGNSA. This CDR3 is 15 amino acids long. The CDR3 spells CASSLAGQGGYGYTF. The CDR3 DNA follows: TGTGCCAGCAGCTTAGCGGGACAGGGGGGCTATGGCTACACCTTC. The whole variable domain, filled in from reference TRBV7-2 and TRBJ1-2, reads GAGVSQSPSNKVTEKGKDVELRCDPISGHTALYWYRQSLGQGLEFLIYFQGNSAPDKSGLPSDRFSAERTGGSVSTLTIQRTQQEDSAVYLCASSLAGQGGYGYTFGSGTRLTVV.

J is TRBJ2-7 and V is TRBV19; D gene uncertain. Germline V CDR1 and CDR2: LNHDA, SQIVND (reference sequence). V shed 5 bases and J shed 2 bases, with 10 bases lying between them. The CDR3 spans 13 residues. This CDR3 reads CASSERNTYEQYF. The CDR3 DNA sequence: TGTGCCAGTAGTGAACGGAATACCTACGAGCAGTACTTC.

This chain uses TRBV28 with TRBJ2-2; D gene unclear. The CDR3 runs 11 residues. The germline gives CDR1 MDHEN, CDR2 SYDVKM. Trimming took off 6 bases at V and 5 bases at J, with 4 bases between the two ends. This CDR3 is CASSPTGELFF. CDR3 bases: TGTGCCAGCAGCCCAACCGGGGAGCTGTTTTTT.

The CDR3 protein is CASSVASGTGNTIYF. The CDR3 coding sequence is TGTGCCAGCAGCGTAGCGTCAGGGACTGGAAACACCATATATTTT. This chain joins TRBV9 and TRBJ1-3; D may be TRBD1 (5 bases). V was clipped by 0 bases and J by 2 bases, with 9 bases between them. The CDR3 is made up of 15 amino acids. CDR1 SGDLS and CDR2 YYNGEE come from the germline V gene. The whole variable domain, remainder taken from reference TRBV9 and TRBJ1-3, is DSGVTQTPKHLITATGQRVTLRCSPRSGDLSVYWYQQSLDQGLQFLIQYYNGEERAKGNILERFSAQQFPDLHSELNLSSLELGDSALYFCASSVASGTGNTIYFGEGSWLTVV.

This chain uses TRBV15 with TRBJ2-5, with a possible D match to TRBD2 (5 bases). This CDR3 has 13 residues. Germline values: CDR1 LNHNV, CDR2 YYDKDF (reference sequence). V was trimmed by 1 base and J by 9 bases, leaving 12 bases between them. CDR3 DNA: TGTGCCACCAGCAGAGGTCCGGGATGGGCCCAGTACTTC. Residues: CATSRGPGWAQYF. Drawing the rest from reference TRBV15 and TRBJ2-5, the complete variable domain is DAMVIQNPRYQVTQFGKPVTLSCSQTLNHNVMYWYQQKSSQAPKLLFHYYDKDFNNEADTPDNFQSRRPNTSFCFLDIRSPGLGDTAMYLCATSRGPGWAQYFGPGTRLLVL.

The chain joins TRBV2 to TRBJ2-1; D possibly uses TRBD1 or TRBD2 (6 bases each). The CDR3 loop spans 14 amino acids. V shed 10 bases and J shed 3 bases, with 16 bases lying between them. Germline V lookup: CDR1 SNHLY, CDR2 FYNNEI. The CDR3 nucleotides are TGTGCCACCCGGCGGGACAAGAACTACAATGAGCAGTTCTTC. Protein sequence: CATRRDKNYNEQFF.

This clone showed up just once. The chain combines TRBV9 with TRBJ2-1; 7 positions agree with TRBD2. Germline V gene sequence: CDR1 SGDLS, CDR2 YYNGEE. The CDR3 is made up of 15 amino acids. V trimming: 0 bases; J trimming: 2 bases; junction bases outside the gene matches: 2. CDR3 residues: CASSVAGTTYNEQFF. For the CDR3, the DNA is TGTGCCAGCAGCGTAGCCGGGACTACCTACAATGAGCAGTTCTTC.

J is TRBJ2-2 and V is TRBV6-6; TRBD1 is a possible D gene (6 bases). CDR3 length equals 13 residues. Germline CDR1 reads MNHNY; CDR2 reads SVGAGI (reference sequence). V lost 7 bases and J 3 bases, leaving 9 bases between the germline ends. The CDR3 DNA follows: TGTGCCAGCAATAACAGGGACACCGGGGAGCTGTTTTTT. Translation: CASNNRDTGELFF.

The CDR3 protein is CASSPQGSSDTQYF. The CDR3 DNA reads TGTGCCAGCTCACCGCAGGGCTCGTCAGATACGCAGTATTTT. The J gene is TRBJ2-3, the V gene TRBV18; perhaps TRBD1 as D (5 bases). V was shortened by 3 bases and J by 4 bases, with 11 bases between the two germline ends. The CDR3 is made up of 14 amino acids. Germline assignment: CDR1 KGHSH and CDR2 LQKENI. The whole variable domain, filled in from reference TRBV18 and TRBJ2-3, reads NAGVMQNPRHLVRRRGQEARLRCSPMKGHSHVYWYRQLPEEGLKFMVYLQKENIIDESGMPKERFSAEFPKEGPSILRIQQVVRGDSAAYFCASSPQGSSDTQYFGPGTRLTVL.

The rearrangement uses TRBV5-4 and TRBJ2-5; a weak D match, TRBD2 (7 bases). The CDR3 consists of 15 residues. The V gene lost 1 base and the J gene lost 1 base, with 11 bases spanning the gap. Germline loops: CDR1 SGHNT, CDR2 YYREEE (reference sequence). CDR3 residues: CASSLTGGLQETQYF. CDR3 coding DNA: TGTGCCAGCAGCTTGACCGGGGGGCTCCAAGAGACCCAGTACTTC.

The chain employs TRBV25-1 and TRBJ2-7; possibly TRBD2 for D (7 bases). CDR1 and CDR2 from the germline V gene are MGHDK and SYGVNS. There are 14 residues in the CDR3. V lost 5 bases and J 5 bases, leaving 16 bases between the germline ends. CDR3 bases: TGTGCCAGCAGTTTGGGCGGGGGCGTCGACGAGCAGTACTTC. Its protein is CASSLGGGVDEQYF.

The gene calls are TRBV5-8 and TRBJ2-1; D remains ambiguous. Germline CDR1 is SGHTS and CDR2 is YDEGEE. Trimming stripped 0 bases from V and 7 bases from J, with 11 bases between. The CDR3 runs 14 residues. The CDR3 sequence is CASSLGRATNEQFF. In DNA, the CDR3 is TGTGCCAGCAGCTTGGGCCGGGCTACAAATGAGCAGTTCTTC.

In regard to this clone: Other DNA sequences in this sample translate to the same CDR3. The V call is TRBV7-2, the J call TRBJ1-1; D uncertain. Trimming removed 3 bases from V and 0 bases from J, with 5 bases in between. The CDR3 runs 13 residues. Germline CDR1 SGHTA, CDR2 FQGNSA. The CDR3 loop is CASSFRMNTEAFF. CDR3 nucleotide sequence: TGTGCCAGCAGCTTTAGAATGAACACTGAAGCTTTCTTT.

This clone turned up a few times. The V call is TRBV5-4, the J call TRBJ2-1; 9 positions agree with TRBD1. Losses at the gene ends were 5 bases for V and 2 bases for J; bases not matched to a gene: 5. There are 15 residues in the CDR3. The germline V gene has CDR1 SGHNT and CDR2 YYREEE (reference sequence). The CDR3 region has the DNA TGTGCCAGCAGGGGACAGGGAGTCCCCTACAATGAGCAGTTCTTC. Its protein is CASRGQGVPYNEQFF. The full variable domain, with the rest looked up from reference TRBV5-4 and TRBJ2-1, is ETGVTQSPTHLIKTRGQQVTLRCSSQSGHNTVSWYQQALGQGPQFIFQYYREEENGRGNFPPRFSGLQFPNYSSELNVNALELDDSALYLCASRGQGVPYNEQFFGPGTRLTVL.

Details on this clone: Distinct nucleotide sequences in the sample also encode this CDR3. The chain links TRBV7-2 to TRBJ2-2; D perhaps matches TRBD1 (6 bases). The ends were cut back, 1 base at V and 4 bases at J, with 7 bases in the middle. This CDR3 has 14 residues. In germline, CDR1 is SGHTA, CDR2 FQGNSA. CDR3 bases: TGTGCCAGCAGCTTAGTACAGGGCACCGGGGAGCTGTTTTTT. It translates to CASSLVQGTGELFF.

This chain uses TRBV5-4 with TRBJ1-3; unclear D gene. V dropped 2 bases and J dropped 0 bases, with 9 bases sitting between them. This CDR3 comprises 15 residues. Per germline, CDR1 SGHNT and CDR2 YYREEE (reference sequence). CDR3 coding DNA: TGTGCCAGCAGCTTATCAACAGCCTCTGGAAACACCATATATTTT. As protein: CASSLSTASGNTIYF.

This sequence joins TRBV14 and TRBJ2-3; no definite D call. The CDR3 has 12 amino acids. Looked up from germline, CDR1 is SGHDN and CDR2 is FVKESK. V was clipped by 1 base and J by 5 bases, with 4 bases between them. DNA for the CDR3: TGTGCCAGCAGCCAAGTCAAAGATACGCAGTATTTT. Translation gives CASSQVKDTQYF. Based on the CDR3 plus reference TRBV14 and TRBJ2-3, the full variable domain is EAGVTQFPSHSVIEKGQTVTLRCDPISGHDNLYWYRRVMGKEIKFLLHFVKESKQDESGMPNNRFLAERTGGTYSTLKVQPAELEDSGVYFCASSQVKDTQYFGPGTRLTVL.